Each of the 27 T cell receptor beta chains below was sequenced from the same sample in a study of human T cells and chemical hapten exposure. Stated time point: healthy volunteer bleed at 2 weeks. Researchers extracted total RNA from unfractionated whole blood. A single record per CDR3 protein comes from TCRdb applying MiXCR to the RACE reads. This table has 130,000 or so distinct CDR3 sequences, about 8.2% appearing once. The specimen sequenced was whole blood. These TCRs come from a male donor in good health. Some clones in this sample may be carry-over from other donors' samples.

This clonotype was seen at least ten times. This sequence joins TRBV6-5 and TRBJ1-6, with unresolved D. CDR1 is MNHEY and CDR2 is SVGAGI in the germline V gene. With 6 bases removed from V and 10 bases from J, the gap between germline ends came to 13 bases. The CDR3 runs to 13 residues. The CDR3, as DNA: TGTGCCAGCAGGCCCGACAAGAACTCACCCCTCCACTTT. This gives the protein CASRPDKNSPLHF.

This clonotype has at least ten counts. The rearrangement links TRBV2 to TRBJ1-5; unclear D gene. The CDR3 loop spans 13 amino acids. V lost 1 base and J lost 6, with 7 bases in between. CDR1 is SNHLY, CDR2 FYNNEI, per germline. CDR3 in amino acids: CASSEGGSQPQHF. DNA of the CDR3: TGTGCCAGCAGTGAAGGTGGCAGTCAGCCCCAGCATTTT.

A remark on this clonotype: It may be a read error: a sequence one base away is much more abundant. The chain has TRBV27 and TRBJ1-1; D remains ambiguous. Trimming took off 3 bases at V and 3 bases at J, with 11 bases between the two ends. Germline V gene data show CDR1 as MNHEY and CDR2 as SMNVEV (reference sequence). The CDR3 is made up of 14 amino acids. Here the CDR3 DNA reads TGTGCCAGCAGTTTCTCCCCAGTGGACACTGAAGCTTTCTTT. It yields the protein CASSFSPVDTEAFF.

CDR3 protein: CASSILGRVTGANVLTF. CDR3 nucleotides: TGTGCCAGTAGTATTCTTGGCAGGGTAACTGGGGCCAACGTCCTGACTTTC. The chain recombines TRBV19 with TRBJ2-6; D may be TRBD1 (5 bases). CDR1 is LNHDA and CDR2 is SQIVND in the germline V gene (reference sequence). The V end lost 3 bases, the J end lost 2 bases, and 14 bases lay between the germline ends. This CDR3 has 17 amino acids.

This clonotype came up many times. This chain links TRBV4-2 with TRBJ2-7; D unclear. V lost 0 bases and J 0 bases, leaving 9 bases between the germline ends. The CDR3 covers 15 residues. The germline V gene encodes CDR1 LGHNA and CDR2 YNFKEQ. The CDR3 protein is CASSQDRPSSYEQYF. The CDR3 nucleotides read TGTGCCAGCAGCCAAGATAGACCGAGCTCCTACGAGCAGTACTTC.

This clonotype was recorded a few times. The chain recombines TRBV4-1 with TRBJ2-6; D is undetermined. V was trimmed by 1 base and J by 0 bases, leaving 4 bases between them. The germline V gene has CDR1 MGHRA and CDR2 YSYEKL. This CDR3 has 15 residues. CDR3 in amino acids: CASSQVASGANVLTF. The CDR3 DNA reads as TGCGCCAGCAGCCAAGTGGCCTCTGGGGCCAACGTCCTGACTTTC.

This clonotype was detected only a few times. The chain combines TRBV7-6 with TRBJ1-1; D remains unclear. V was shortened by 5 bases and J by 0 bases, with 4 bases between the two germline ends. CDR1 is SGHVS, CDR2 FNYEAQ, per germline. CDR3 length equals 12 residues. CDR3 sequence: CASSLMNTEAFF. DNA of the CDR3: TGTGCCAGCAGCCTAATGAACACTGAAGCTTTCTTT.

The chain recombines TRBV20-1 with TRBJ1-5, with TRBD1 matching over 8 bases. The CDR3 length is 19 residues. Germline-derived CDR1 and CDR2 are DFQATT and SNEGSKA (reference sequence). V was pared by 3 bases and J by 0 bases, with 16 bases of the junction left unmatched. This CDR3 reads CSARKSTGGVTYSNQPQHF. In nucleotides, the CDR3 is TGCAGTGCTAGGAAATCTACAGGGGGAGTTACCTATAGCAATCAGCCCCAGCATTTT.

This clonotype was recorded a few times. This rearrangement joins TRBV27 to TRBJ2-1; D is possibly TRBD2 (7 bases). The V gene lost 6 bases and the J gene lost 4 bases, with 22 bases spanning the gap. CDR1 and CDR2 (germline): MNHEY, SMNVEV (reference sequence). There are 17 residues in the CDR3. The chain's CDR3 is CASRYSFGRRGYNEQFF. CDR3 DNA sequence: TGTGCCAGCAGATACTCCTTCGGGAGGAGGGGGTACAATGAGCAGTTCTTC.

The V call is TRBV6-5, the J call TRBJ2-7, with no clear D. Germline-derived CDR1 and CDR2 are MNHEY and SVGAGI. Trimming removed 5 bases from V and 8 bases from J, with 16 bases in between. This CDR3 comprises 13 residues. The CDR3 is CASSDGRKGQQYF. As DNA, the CDR3 is TGTGCCAGCAGTGACGGTAGAAAGGGTCAGCAGTACTTC.

In its sample, this clonotype was seen a few times. The chain employs TRBV7-9 and TRBJ2-2; D assignment may be TRBD1 or TRBD2 (5 bases each). This CDR3 has 13 amino acids. V lost 5 bases to trimming and J lost 6 bases, with 10 bases between them. Germline CDR1 reads SEHNR; CDR2 reads FQNEAQ (reference sequence). The CDR3 loop reads CASSRGLPGELFF. In DNA, the CDR3 is TGTGCCAGCAGCCGGGGCCTTCCCGGGGAGCTGTTTTTT.

There are a few counts of this clonotype. This chain joins TRBV29-1 and TRBJ2-5; D perhaps matches TRBD1 (6 bases). Germline V gene data show CDR1 as SQVTM and CDR2 as ANQGSEA. The CDR3 spans 12 residues. V lost 4 bases and J lost 4, with 10 bases in between. DNA of the CDR3: TGCAGCGTTGGAGGCAGGGGAGAGACCCAGTACTTC. Residues: CSVGGRGETQYF.

In this sample, this clonotype turned up a few times. The CDR3 bases are TGCAGTGCCATCGGCCGACCAAGCGGGACAGGGGGCTACAATGAGCAGTTCTTC. This translates into CSAIGRPSGTGGYNEQFF. The chain couples TRBV20-1 to TRBJ2-1; 11 bases match TRBD1. After removal of 6 bases from V and 3 bases from J, the junction contained 16 bases not matched to a gene. The CDR3 extends over 18 amino acids. CDR1 is DFQATT and CDR2 is SNEGSKA in the germline V gene (reference sequence).

This chain uses TRBV15 with TRBJ1-4, with D unresolved. The germline CDR1 and CDR2 sequences are LNHNV and YYDKDF (reference sequence). Trimming stripped 4 bases from V and 7 bases from J, with 10 bases between. The CDR3 sequence is 13 residues long. CDR3 nucleotides: TGTGCCACCAGCAAGAGAGCAGGTGAAAAACTGTTTTTT. Translating gives CATSKRAGEKLFF.

This chain connects TRBV7-9 to TRBJ2-7, with 10 bases identical to TRBD1. The germline V gene encodes CDR1 SEHNR and CDR2 FQNEAQ (reference sequence). The trim removed 5 bases at V and 0 bases at J, leaving 4 bases unmatched. The CDR3 has 15 amino acids. This CDR3 reads CASSLGQGHSYEQYF. DNA for the CDR3: TGTGCCAGCAGCCTGGGACAGGGGCACTCCTACGAGCAGTACTTC.

There are a few counts of this clonotype. The chain employs TRBV10-3 and TRBJ2-1; 7 bases align to TRBD1. V lost 6 bases and J lost 5; bases outside the gene matches: 13. Germline assignment: CDR1 ENHRY and CDR2 SYGVKD. The CDR3 is 16 residues long. CDR3 nucleotides: TGTGCCATCAGACGGGACAGCCCCCTTAGCAACAATGAGCAGTTCTTC. This gives the protein CAIRRDSPLSNNEQFF.

This clonotype showed up just a few times. V usage is TRBV4-2 and J usage is TRBJ1-5; D is possibly TRBD1 (5 bases). The V gene's germline CDR1 is LGHNA and CDR2 YNFKEQ. CDR3 length: 13 amino acids. Trimming pared 2 bases from V and 6 bases from J, leaving 8 bases between. The CDR3 region is CASSQTGGQPQHF. The CDR3, as DNA: TGTGCCAGCAGCCAAACAGGAGGTCAGCCCCAGCATTTT.

This clonotype turned up a few times. The chain uses TRBV27 and TRBJ1-2, with D unresolved. The CDR3 has 18 residues. Germline lookup yields CDR1 MNHEY and CDR2 SMNVEV (reference sequence). V was shortened by 4 bases and J by 0 bases, with 21 bases between the two germline ends. The CDR3 DNA reads TGTGCCAGCAGTTCGCAATTACCGATCAGGACGGCTAACTATGGCTACACCTTC. This sequence encodes CASSSQLPIRTANYGYTF.

This clonotype was detected a few times. The genes are TRBV20-1 and TRBJ2-3, with D perhaps matching TRBD2 (5 bases). Germline CDR1 and CDR2: DFQATT and SNEGSKA (reference sequence). V lost 3 bases and J lost 1, with 5 bases in between. The CDR3 runs 12 residues. For the CDR3, the DNA is TGCAGTGCTAGCGGGGGCACAGATACGCAGTATTTT. Amino acid sequence: CSASGGTDTQYF.

This clonotype came up a few times. The V call is TRBV6-5, the J call TRBJ2-4; D is undetermined. The CDR3 sequence is 13 residues long. From germline, CDR1 is MNHEY and CDR2 SVGAGI. V was cut by 7 bases and J by 0 bases, with 7 bases left in between. The CDR3 sequence: CASTALAKNIQYF. The DNA of the CDR3 is TGTGCCAGCACCGCTCTAGCCAAAAACATTCAGTACTTC.

The sample holds many counts of this clonotype. This chain joins TRBV27 and TRBJ2-7; D might be TRBD1 (5 bases). This CDR3 has 14 residues. V lost 2 bases, J lost 2 bases, and 10 bases lay in between. Germline values: CDR1 MNHEY, CDR2 SMNVEV (reference sequence). This CDR3 reads CASSLLGRAYEQYF. The CDR3, as DNA: TGTGCCAGCAGTTTACTGGGCAGGGCCTACGAGCAGTACTTC.

This clonotype occurred a few times. The genes are TRBV7-9 and TRBJ2-2; D is unclear. This CDR3 contains 12 residues. The V end was cut by 5 bases, the J end by 11 bases, with 12 bases between. Germline CDR1 reads SEHNR; CDR2 reads FQNEAQ (reference sequence). CDR3 amino acids: CASSDWHPELFF. The CDR3 region has the DNA TGTGCCAGCAGCGACTGGCACCCCGAGCTGTTTTTT.

A few counts support this clonotype. The J gene is TRBJ2-1, the V gene TRBV6-2 or TRBV6-3; 7 positions agree with TRBD1. The V segment lost 2 bases and the J segment 2 bases; nucleotides outside the gene matches: 6. Germline CDR1 reads MNHEY; CDR2 reads SVGEGT. The CDR3 is made up of 16 amino acids. CDR3 in DNA: TGTGCCAGCAGTTACCAAAGGGGGCTGACCTACAATGAGCAGTTCTTC. Translation: CASSYQRGLTYNEQFF.

The gene calls are TRBV5-1 and TRBJ2-7; possibly TRBD1 or TRBD2 for D (5 bases each). The germline gives CDR1 SGHRS, CDR2 YFSETQ. Trimming removed 3 bases from V and 2 bases from J, with 9 bases in between. This CDR3 region has 13 residues. The CDR3 reads CASSWDRTYEQYF. In DNA form, the CDR3 reads TGCGCCAGCAGCTGGGACCGGACCTACGAGCAGTACTTC. Full variable domain (outside the CDR3, taken from reference TRBV5-1 and TRBJ2-7): KAGVTQTPRYLIKTRGQQVTLSCSPISGHRSVSWYQQTPGQGLQFLFEYFSETQRNKGNFPGRFSGRQFSNSRSEMNVSTLELGDSALYLCASSWDRTYEQYFGPGTRLTVT.

This clonotype was recorded many times. V usage is TRBV12-3 or TRBV12-4 and J usage is TRBJ1-1; D uncertain. The CDR3 is made up of 14 amino acids. Trimming stripped 0 bases from V and 0 bases from J, with 5 bases between. The CDR3 protein is CASSLARMNTEAFF. The CDR3 DNA sequence: TGTGCCAGCAGTTTAGCGCGGATGAACACTGAAGCTTTCTTT.

The chain employs TRBV7-2 and TRBJ2-3, with D perhaps TRBD1 (5 bases). Looked up from germline, CDR1 is SGHTA and CDR2 is FQGNSA. V lost 5 bases to trimming and J lost 4 bases, with 16 bases between them. The CDR3 covers 15 residues. CDR3 region: CASSPLWSRADTQYF. The CDR3 DNA follows: TGTGCCAGCAGCCCCCTGTGGTCCAGGGCAGATACGCAGTATTTT. Filled out from reference TRBV7-2 and TRBJ2-3, the complete variable domain reads GAGVSQSPSNKVTEKGKDVELRCDPISGHTALYWYRQSLGQGLEFLIYFQGNSAPDKSGLPSDRFSAERTGGSVSTLTIQRTQQEDSAVYLCASSPLWSRADTQYFGPGTRLTVL.

The chain couples TRBV5-1 to TRBJ1-2; D is unclear. Germline values: CDR1 SGHRS, CDR2 YFSETQ. CDR3 size: 16 residues. The V and J ends lost 4 bases and 3 bases respectively, with 19 bases between them. CDR3 sequence (DNA): TGCGCCAGCAGCCCGGGAGGAGCACTTCTTTACTATGGCTACACCTTC. It translates to CASSPGGALLYYGYTF.